Listed here are 25 T cell receptor beta chains from one sample, sequenced in a study of technical replicates of blood from four donors. Produced via immunoSEQ multiplex PCR; TCRdb's table is partial and in-frame only. The table includes tens of thousands of clones, about 91% detected once. The source material was T cells isolated from PBMCs. Receptors originate from a human donor in good health.

The J gene is TRBJ2-1, the V gene TRBV30, with TRBD2 matching over 15 bases. The V segment lost 5 bases and the J segment 4 bases; nucleotides outside the gene matches: 9. Germline V CDR1 and CDR2: GTSNPN, SVGIG (reference sequence). CDR3 length: 17 residues. For the CDR3, the DNA is TGTGCCTGGGATCCGGGACTAGCGGGGGGACGATACAATGAGCAGTTCTTC. It encodes CAWDPGLAGGRYNEQFF.

This rearrangement joins TRBV5-1 to TRBJ2-2; D possibly corresponds to TRBD1 (6 bases). Trimming shortened V by 4 bases and J by 2 bases, and 12 bases separated the two germline ends. Per germline, CDR1 SGHRS and CDR2 YFSETQ. The CDR3 loop spans 15 amino acids. In DNA, the CDR3 is TGCGCCAGCAGCCTGACAGGAGTTAACACCGGGGAGCTGTTTTTT. The encoded protein is CASSLTGVNTGELFF. Drawing the rest from reference TRBV5-1 and TRBJ2-2, the complete variable domain is KAGVTQTPRYLIKTRGQQVTLSCSPISGHRSVSWYQQTPGQGLQFLFEYFSETQRNKGNFPGRFSGRQFSNSRSEMNVSTLELGDSALYLCASSLTGVNTGELFFGEGSRLTVL.

The rearrangement links TRBV11-2 to TRBJ2-5, with a tentative D call TRBD2 (5 bases). Germline loops: CDR1 SGHAT, CDR2 FQNNGV. The CDR3 has 15 residues. V was cut by 3 bases and J by 2 bases, with 13 bases left in between. The CDR3 region has the DNA TGTGCCAGCAGCTTTTGGCGGGTGGGTCAAGAGACCCAGTACTTC. It translates to CASSFWRVGQETQYF.

In its sample, this clone was seen a few times. The chain combines TRBV6-6 with TRBJ2-2; 10 nucleotides line up with TRBD2. CDR3 size: 15 residues. With V trimmed by 8 bases and J by 7 bases, 10 bases remained unmatched. CDR1 is MNHNY and CDR2 is SVGAGI in the germline V gene (reference sequence). The CDR3 coding sequence is TGTGCCAGCGGGCTAGCGGGGGCTGTGGGCGGGGAGCTGTTTTTT. It yields the protein CASGLAGAVGGELFF.

In its sample, this clone was seen a few times. This rearrangement joins TRBV7-2 to TRBJ2-2; 12 positions match TRBD2. Germline V lookup: CDR1 SGHTA, CDR2 FQGNSA. Trimming at V came to 4 bases and at J to 7 bases, leaving 7 bases not matched to a gene. The CDR3 loop spans 16 amino acids. In nucleotides, the CDR3 is TGTGCCAGCAGCTCCAGACTAGCGGGAGTAGTCGGGGAGCTGTTTTTT. This translates into CASSSRLAGVVGELFF.

Only a few counts were recorded for this clone. The CDR3: CASSSVRGTEAFF. The CDR3 DNA is TGTGCCAGCAGCTCCGTCCGCGGCACTGAAGCTTTCTTT. The gene calls are TRBV11-3 and TRBJ1-1, with D unresolved. The CDR3 length is 13 residues. V was clipped by 4 bases and J by 4 bases, with 10 bases between them. Per the germline V gene, CDR1 is SGHNT and CDR2 is YENEEA.

The CDR3 protein is CASGDRASTNEKLFF. Written as DNA, the CDR3 is TGTGCCAGTGGCGACAGGGCATCAACTAATGAAAAACTGTTTTTT. The V and J genes are TRBV19 and TRBJ1-4, with 7 bases that match TRBD1. V lost 8 bases to trimming and J lost 0 bases; unmatched junction nucleotides: 6. The CDR3 contains 15 residues. Germline CDR1 is LNHDA and CDR2 is SQIVND (reference sequence).

The gene calls are TRBV6-5 and TRBJ1-5; a weak D match, TRBD1 (5 bases). CDR3 length: 14 residues. Germline loops: CDR1 MNHEY, CDR2 SVGAGI. V was pared by 0 bases and J by 7 bases, with 10 bases between. The CDR3 spells CASSYSSGYQPQHF. CDR3 sequence (DNA): TGTGCCAGCAGTTACTCTTCAGGGTACCAGCCCCAGCATTTT.

V and J are TRBV7-8 and TRBJ2-5, with D possibly being TRBD1 (6 bases). The V end lost 2 bases, the J end lost 2 bases, and 18 bases lay between the germline ends. The CDR3 totals 17 residues. CDR1 SGHVS and CDR2 FQNEAQ come from the germline V gene. The CDR3 reads CASSLIMGAPRQETQYF. The CDR3 DNA reads as TGTGCCAGCAGCTTAATAATGGGGGCCCCTCGGCAAGAGACCCAGTACTTC.

This sequence joins TRBV6-5 and TRBJ2-3; 14 bases agree with TRBD2. Germline assignment: CDR1 MNHEY and CDR2 SVGAGI. There are 16 residues in the CDR3. V was pared by 0 bases and J by 9 bases, with 5 bases of the junction left unmatched. The DNA of the CDR3 is TGTGCCAGCAGTTACTCGATGACTAGCGGGGGGGCAACGCAGTATTTT. This encodes CASSYSMTSGGATQYF.

This chain uses TRBV9 with TRBJ2-1; D gene unclear. V was pared by 0 bases and J by 10 bases, with 17 bases between. Germline V gene lookup returns CDR1 SGDLS and CDR2 YYNGEE. The CDR3 is 15 residues long. CDR3 in DNA: TGTGCCAGCAGCGTAGTGTATCGTTCCACAGAAGAGCAGTTCTTC. Protein product: CASSVVYRSTEEQFF.

The V gene is TRBV7-6, the J gene TRBJ1-6, with a weak D call TRBD1 (5 bases). CDR3 size: 17 residues. The ends were cut back, 2 bases at V and 5 bases at J, with 16 bases in the middle. Germline CDR1 and CDR2: SGHVS and FNYEAQ. CDR3 bases: TGTGCCAGCAGCTTATTTGCCAGTCTAGGGGATAATTCACCCCTCCACTTT. It is translated as CASSLFASLGDNSPLHF.

V is TRBV9 and J is TRBJ2-3; 8 nucleotides agree with TRBD2. This CDR3 comprises 13 residues. Trimming removed 4 bases from V and 4 bases from J; junction bases left unmatched: 2. The germline CDR1 and CDR2 sequences are SGDLS and YYNGEE. In DNA form, the CDR3 reads TGTGCCAGCAGCTCCGGGGGGGCAGATACGCAGTATTTT. This translates into CASSSGGADTQYF. Using reference TRBV9 and TRBJ2-3 for the parts outside the CDR3, the full variable domain is DSGVTQTPKHLITATGQRVTLRCSPRSGDLSVYWYQQSLDQGLQFLIQYYNGEERAKGNILERFSAQQFPDLHSELNLSSLELGDSALYFCASSSGGADTQYFGPGTRLTVL.

The J gene is TRBJ2-1, the V gene TRBV6-1; D is unresolved. Per the germline V gene, CDR1 is MNHNS and CDR2 is SASEGT. The germline V and J ends were trimmed by 7 bases and 2 bases, with 12 bases remaining between them. The CDR3 length is 14 residues. The CDR3, as DNA: TGTGCCAGCAATCCGGGTCTTACCTACAATGAGCAGTTCTTC. Its translation: CASNPGLTYNEQFF.

The J gene is TRBJ2-3, the V gene TRBV18; D unresolved. The V gene lost 1 base and the J gene lost 2 bases, with 7 bases spanning the gap. CDR3 length: 14 residues. CDR1 is KGHSH and CDR2 is LQKENI in the germline V gene. The CDR3 sequence is CASSPQRNTDTQYF. CDR3 nucleotide sequence: TGTGCCAGCTCACCACAGAGGAACACAGATACGCAGTATTTT.

The chain combines TRBV5-6 with TRBJ1-2; 8 bases are a match to TRBD1. Germline CDR1 reads SGHDT; CDR2 reads YYEEEE. V was clipped by 4 bases and J by 8 bases; unmatched bases: 25. The CDR3 totals 19 residues. The CDR3 coding sequence is TGTGCCAGCAGCAGAGAAGCCCGCTGGACAGGGACAGTAGCCCGGGGCTACACCTTC. Translation gives CASSREARWTGTVARGYTF.

This clone was observed once. This rearrangement joins TRBV28 to TRBJ2-7; TRBD1 is a possible D gene (5 bases). Germline CDR1 reads MDHEN; CDR2 reads SYDVKM. This CDR3 is built from 15 residues. V lost 4 bases to trimming and J lost 2 bases, with 15 bases between them. The CDR3 sequence is CASSYDAGYTYEQYF. The CDR3 bases are TGTGCCAGCAGTTATGACGCAGGGTATACCTACGAGCAGTACTTC. Together with reference TRBV28 and TRBJ2-7, the CDR3 gives the full variable domain: DVKVTQSSRYLVKRTGEKVFLECVQDMDHENMFWYRQDPGLGLRLIYFSYDVKMKEKGDIPEGYSVSREKKERFSLILESASTNQTSMYLCASSYDAGYTYEQYFGPGTRLTVT.

J is TRBJ1-1 and V is TRBV29-1, with 9 bases lining up with TRBD1. V shed 5 bases and J 6 bases; nucleotides not matched to a gene: 7. The CDR3 covers 13 residues. Germline CDR1 SQVTM, CDR2 ANQGSEA. CDR3 bases: TGCAGCGTTACCACAGGGGGCTTCGCTGAAGCTTTCTTT. Residues: CSVTTGGFAEAFF.

This clone was observed a handful of times. V usage is TRBV10-1 and J usage is TRBJ1-1; D not resolved. Germline loops: CDR1 WNHNN, CDR2 SYGVQD (reference sequence). The CDR3 is 16 amino acids. The V end lost 3 bases, the J end lost 0 bases, and 14 bases lay between the germline ends. CDR3 bases: TGCGCCAGCAGTGACGACTTAACCCCCATGAACACTGAAGCTTTCTTT. It is translated as CASSDDLTPMNTEAFF.

The chain recombines TRBV18 with TRBJ2-2; no definite D call. Trimming removed 10 bases at V and 0 bases at J, with 12 bases between. CDR1 is KGHSH, CDR2 LQKENI, per germline. The CDR3 has 14 residues. The CDR3 DNA sequence: TGTGCCACTTCACCTGACACGAACACCGGGGAGCTGTTTTTT. Encoded protein: CATSPDTNTGELFF.

The chain employs TRBV4-1 and TRBJ2-1, with a tentative D call TRBD2 (5 bases). Germline lookup yields CDR1 MGHRA and CDR2 YSYEKL. The V gene lost 2 bases and the J gene lost 5 bases, with 16 bases spanning the gap. The CDR3 loop spans 16 amino acids. CDR3 loop: CASSQPTTGIDNEQFF. The CDR3 coding sequence is TGCGCCAGCAGCCAACCTACCACCGGGATCGACAATGAGCAGTTCTTC.

This chain joins TRBV4-1 and TRBJ2-2; TRBD1 matches 9 bases. With 3 bases clipped from V and 0 bases from J, the junction kept 5 bases outside the gene matches. CDR3 length: 17 residues. Germline CDR1 is MGHRA and CDR2 is YSYEKL. CDR3 coding DNA: TGCGCCAGCAGCCACGGGACAGGGCTTTCGAACACCGGGGAGCTGTTTTTT. Its protein product is CASSHGTGLSNTGELFF.

The V gene is TRBV28, the J gene TRBJ1-3; TRBD1 might be the D (6 bases). The CDR3 length is 17 residues. Trimming removed 6 bases at V and 2 bases at J, with 20 bases between. The germline gives CDR1 MDHEN, CDR2 SYDVKM. The CDR3 DNA reads TGTGCCAGCAGGTTGTCATCAGGGGACGCTACTGGAAACACCATATATTTT. Translation gives CASRLSSGDATGNTIYF. Full variable domain (missing parts from reference TRBV28 and TRBJ1-3): DVKVTQSSRYLVKRTGEKVFLECVQDMDHENMFWYRQDPGLGLRLIYFSYDVKMKEKGDIPEGYSVSREKKERFSLILESASTNQTSMYLCASRLSSGDATGNTIYFGEGSWLTVV.

This clone was found once. This CDR3 is CASGLVPSGILTLNTEAFF. In DNA form, the CDR3 reads TGTGCTAGTGGTTTGGTACCATCCGGGATATTAACTTTGAACACTGAAGCTTTCTTT. The chain uses TRBV12-5 and TRBJ1-1, with D unclear. This CDR3 has 19 residues. Germline V lookup: CDR1 LGHNT, CDR2 FRNRAP. V was shortened by 0 bases and J by 0 bases, with 20 bases between the two germline ends.

The chain has TRBV7-9 and TRBJ2-7, with 7 bases identical to TRBD1. The germline gives CDR1 SEHNR, CDR2 FQNEAQ (reference sequence). The CDR3 consists of 15 residues. V gave up 5 bases and J gave up 5 bases; unmatched junction bases: 12. CDR3 in amino acids: CASSPRGLGWDEQYF. Here the CDR3 DNA reads TGTGCCAGCAGCCCGAGGGGGCTAGGGTGGGACGAGCAGTACTTC.